The 14 T cell receptor beta chains reported below all come from one sample, sequenced in a study of blood T cell repertoires in COVID-19. Generated by immunoSEQ multiplex PCR, the TCRdb table keeps only in-frame clones and is missing some. The sample records 130,000 or so clones, 86% being singletons. Material for sequencing was peripheral blood. The origin of the receptors is a woman in her sixties with acute or convalescent COVID-19.

This clone was recorded only once. The chain joins TRBV18 to TRBJ1-2, with D perhaps matching TRBD1 (6 bases). Germline V gene data show CDR1 as KGHSH and CDR2 as LQKENI. The V gene lost 3 bases and the J gene lost 3 bases, with 11 bases spanning the gap. This CDR3 is built from 14 residues. This CDR3 reads CASSPTGFYYGYTF. In nucleotides, the CDR3 is TGTGCCAGCTCACCTACAGGGTTTTACTATGGCTACACCTTC.

This chain connects TRBV5-4 to TRBJ2-5; 7 nucleotides align to TRBD2. The CDR3 consists of 14 residues. The germline V gene encodes CDR1 SGHNT and CDR2 YYREEE (reference sequence). With V trimmed by 4 bases and J by 3 bases, 6 bases remained unmatched. CDR3 loop: CASSDGLEEETQYF. In DNA, the CDR3 is TGTGCCAGCAGCGACGGACTAGAAGAAGAGACCCAGTACTTC.

This clone was found a few times. J is TRBJ1-5 and V is TRBV4-2; perhaps TRBD1 as D (5 bases). CDR1 LGHNA and CDR2 YNFKEQ come from the germline V gene. V was clipped by 1 base and J by 1 base, with 11 bases between them. CDR3 length: 16 amino acids. The DNA of the CDR3 is TGTGCCAGCAGCCAAGGGGCGGGGGTAAGCAATCAGCCCCAGCATTTT. Protein: CASSQGAGVSNQPQHF.

The chain recombines TRBV6-5 with TRBJ1-1, with 8 bases aligning to TRBD1. The CDR3 loop spans 15 amino acids. The germline gives CDR1 MNHEY, CDR2 SVGAGI. Losses at the gene ends were 8 bases for V and 2 bases for J; bases not matched to a gene: 10. The CDR3 nucleotides are TGTGCCAGCTTGGATGGACAGGGAATAAACACTGAAGCTTTCTTT. The encoded protein is CASLDGQGINTEAFF.

About this clone: The sample holds other DNA sequences that translate to the same CDR3. The chain combines TRBV5-1 with TRBJ1-1; no clear D gene. With 0 bases removed from V and 2 bases from J, the gap between germline ends came to 8 bases. The CDR3 contains 14 residues. From germline, CDR1 is SGHRS and CDR2 YFSETQ. CDR3 sequence reads: CASSLGQSNTEAFF. For the CDR3, the DNA is TGCGCCAGCAGCTTGGGGCAGTCAAACACTGAAGCTTTCTTT.

The chain is built from TRBV28 and TRBJ1-5, with D perhaps TRBD1 (6 bases). Germline assignment: CDR1 MDHEN and CDR2 SYDVKM. The CDR3 is made up of 16 amino acids. V was cut by 3 bases and J by 7 bases, with 19 bases left in between. The chain's CDR3 is CASSFEAWGRGQPQHF. In nucleotides, the CDR3 is TGTGCCAGCAGTTTTGAGGCGTGGGGGCGAGGGCAGCCCCAGCATTTT. The complete variable domain, with remaining parts taken from reference TRBV28 and TRBJ1-5, reads DVKVTQSSRYLVKRTGEKVFLECVQDMDHENMFWYRQDPGLGLRLIYFSYDVKMKEKGDIPEGYSVSREKKERFSLILESASTNQTSMYLCASSFEAWGRGQPQHFGDGTRLSIL.

The V gene is TRBV3-1 (or the pseudogene TRBV3-2), the J gene TRBJ2-7, with no clear D. V lost 5 bases, J lost 3 bases, and 17 bases lay in between. CDR1 LGHDT and CDR2 YNNKEL come from the germline V gene (reference sequence). The CDR3 extends over 15 amino acids. This chain's CDR3 is CASSSKPLVDYEQYF. The DNA of the CDR3 is TGTGCCAGCAGCAGCAAACCTCTTGTCGACTACGAGCAGTACTTC.

As concerns this clone: This specimen includes other DNA sequences encoding the same CDR3. This chain links TRBV28 with TRBJ1-2; D gene unclear. CDR1 and CDR2 from the germline V gene are MDHEN and SYDVKM. Deletions cut 5 bases from V and 3 bases from J, with 13 bases between. CDR3 length: 14 residues. CDR3 sequence reads: CASSPAGFDYGYTF. The CDR3 coding sequence is TGTGCCAGCAGTCCCGCAGGTTTCGACTATGGCTACACCTTC.

The chain employs TRBV19 and TRBJ2-5, with 7 positions matching TRBD1. The CDR3 extends over 12 amino acids. V lost 5 bases and J lost 5; bases outside the gene matches: 2. The V gene's germline CDR1 is LNHDA and CDR2 SQIVND (reference sequence). This chain's CDR3 is CASSVQGETQYF. The CDR3 DNA follows: TGTGCCAGTAGTGTACAGGGGGAGACCCAGTACTTC.

The chain carries TRBV7-9 and TRBJ2-1; 7 nucleotides agree with TRBD1. The germline gives CDR1 SEHNR, CDR2 FQNEAQ (reference sequence). CDR3 length: 15 residues. Trimming at V came to 3 bases and at J to 6 bases, leaving 8 bases not matched to a gene. The CDR3 bases are TGTGCCAGCAGCTTGGGAAGGGGGCTTAGCAATGAGCAGTTCTTC. Translation: CASSLGRGLSNEQFF.

The chain combines TRBV5-4 with TRBJ1-3, with 12 bases lining up with TRBD1. After removal of 4 bases from V and 5 bases from J, the junction contained 7 bases not matched to a gene. Germline loops: CDR1 SGHNT, CDR2 YYREEE (reference sequence). The CDR3 has 16 amino acids. CDR3 sequence reads: CASSQGQGAGRNTIYF. For the CDR3, the DNA is TGTGCCAGCAGCCAGGGACAGGGGGCTGGCAGAAACACCATATATTTT.

This clone was seen once. The CDR3 reads CASRGLAVGETQYF. The CDR3 nucleotides read TGTGCCAGTCGGGGACTAGCGGTTGGAGAGACCCAGTACTTC. This chain links TRBV19 with TRBJ2-5, with 11 nucleotides matching TRBD2. Trimming removed 8 bases from V and 4 bases from J; junction bases left unmatched: 6. Per germline, CDR1 LNHDA and CDR2 SQIVND (reference sequence). This CDR3 contains 14 residues.

In this sample, this clone turned up a few times. The chain carries TRBV7-2 and TRBJ1-5; 7 bases map to TRBD1. This CDR3 is built from 14 residues. V trimming: 5 bases; J trimming: 4 bases; junction bases outside the gene matches: 5. Per the germline V gene, CDR1 is SGHTA and CDR2 is FQGNSA. Here the CDR3 DNA reads TGTGCCAGCAGCGCGACAGGGCCGAATCAGCCCCAGCATTTT. Residues: CASSATGPNQPQHF.

J is TRBJ1-5 and V is TRBV27, with 7 bases aligning to TRBD1. J gave up 4 bases and V 6 bases, and 15 bases lay outside the gene matches. Germline V gives CDR1 MNHEY, CDR2 SMNVEV (reference sequence). This CDR3 comprises 17 residues. The CDR3, as DNA: TGTGCCAGCAGATCCTCAACAGGGGAAAGGTTGAATCAGCCCCAGCATTTT. Its protein is CASRSSTGERLNQPQHF.